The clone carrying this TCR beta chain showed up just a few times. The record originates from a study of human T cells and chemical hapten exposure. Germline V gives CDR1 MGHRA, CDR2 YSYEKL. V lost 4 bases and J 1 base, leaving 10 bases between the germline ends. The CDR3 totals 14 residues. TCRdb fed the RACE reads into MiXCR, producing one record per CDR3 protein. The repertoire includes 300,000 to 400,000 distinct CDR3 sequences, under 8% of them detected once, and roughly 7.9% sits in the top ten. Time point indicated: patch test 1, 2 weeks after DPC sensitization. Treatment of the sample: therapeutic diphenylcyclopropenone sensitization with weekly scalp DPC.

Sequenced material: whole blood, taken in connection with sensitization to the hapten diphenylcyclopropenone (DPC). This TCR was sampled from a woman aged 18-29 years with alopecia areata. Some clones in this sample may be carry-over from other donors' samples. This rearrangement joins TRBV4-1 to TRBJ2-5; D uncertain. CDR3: CASSPVAVQETQYF. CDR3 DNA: TGCGCCAGCAGCCCCGTGGCGGTCCAAGAGACCCAGTACTTC.